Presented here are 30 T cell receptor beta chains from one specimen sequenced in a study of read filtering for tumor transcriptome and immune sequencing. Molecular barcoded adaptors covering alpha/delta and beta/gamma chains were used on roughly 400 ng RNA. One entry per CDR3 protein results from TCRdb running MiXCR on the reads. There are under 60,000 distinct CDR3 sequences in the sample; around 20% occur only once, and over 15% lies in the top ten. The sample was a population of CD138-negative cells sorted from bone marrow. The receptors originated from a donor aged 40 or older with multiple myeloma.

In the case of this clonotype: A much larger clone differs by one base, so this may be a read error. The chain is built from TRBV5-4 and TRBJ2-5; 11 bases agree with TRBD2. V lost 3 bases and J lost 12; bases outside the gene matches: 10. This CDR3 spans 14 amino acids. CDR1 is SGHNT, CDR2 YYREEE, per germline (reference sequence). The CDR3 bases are TGTGCCAGCAGCTCCTGGTCTAGCGGGGGGTCAAAGTACTTC. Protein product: CASSSWSSGGSKYF.

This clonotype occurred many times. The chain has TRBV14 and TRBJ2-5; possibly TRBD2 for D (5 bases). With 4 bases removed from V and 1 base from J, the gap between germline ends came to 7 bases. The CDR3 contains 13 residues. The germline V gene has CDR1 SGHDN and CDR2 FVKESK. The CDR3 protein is CASSRGFQETQYF. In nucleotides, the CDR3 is TGTGCCAGCAGCCGCGGGTTCCAAGAGACCCAGTACTTC.

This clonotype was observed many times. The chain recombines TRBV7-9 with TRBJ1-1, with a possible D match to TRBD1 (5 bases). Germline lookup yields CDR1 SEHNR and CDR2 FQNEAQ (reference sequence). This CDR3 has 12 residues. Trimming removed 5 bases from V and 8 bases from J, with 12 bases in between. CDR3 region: CASSIGTKEAFF. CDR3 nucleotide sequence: TGTGCCAGCAGCATCGGGACGAAGGAAGCTTTCTTT.

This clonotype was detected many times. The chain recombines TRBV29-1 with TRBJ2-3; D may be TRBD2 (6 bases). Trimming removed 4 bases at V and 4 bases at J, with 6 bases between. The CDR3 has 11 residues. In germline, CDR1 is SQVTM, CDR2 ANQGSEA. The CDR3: CSVGEADTQYF. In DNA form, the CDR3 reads TGCAGCGTTGGGGAGGCAGATACGCAGTATTTT.

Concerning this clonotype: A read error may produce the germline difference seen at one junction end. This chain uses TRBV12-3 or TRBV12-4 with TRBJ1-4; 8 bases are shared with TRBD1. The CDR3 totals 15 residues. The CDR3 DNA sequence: TGTCCCAGCAGTTTAGATGGCAGGGGGCGTGAAAAACTGCTTTTT. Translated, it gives CPSSLDGRGREKLLF.

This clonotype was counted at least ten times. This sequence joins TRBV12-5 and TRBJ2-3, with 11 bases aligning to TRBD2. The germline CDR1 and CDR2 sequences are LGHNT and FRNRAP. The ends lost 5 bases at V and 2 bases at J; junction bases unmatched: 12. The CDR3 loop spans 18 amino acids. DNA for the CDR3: TGTGCTAGTGGTGGGGGGACTAGCGGTGTCCCATACACAGATACGCAGTATTTT. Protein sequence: CASGGGTSGVPYTDTQYF.

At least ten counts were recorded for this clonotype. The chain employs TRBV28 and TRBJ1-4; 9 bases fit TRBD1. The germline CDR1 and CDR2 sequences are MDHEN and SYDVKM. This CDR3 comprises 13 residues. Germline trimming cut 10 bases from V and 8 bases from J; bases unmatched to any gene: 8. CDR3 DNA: TGTGCCACCCGGGACAGGGCAGGAGAAAAACTGTTTTTT. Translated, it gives CATRDRAGEKLFF.

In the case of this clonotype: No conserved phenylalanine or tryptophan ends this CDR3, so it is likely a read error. The CDR3 nucleotides read TGTGCCAGCAGTTCAGGCGGGCCCGGGTACAGTGAGCAGTTCTTA. Its translation is CASSSGGPGYSEQFL. The chain couples TRBV27 to TRBJ2-1; D might be TRBD2 (5 bases). Germline CDR1 is MNHEY and CDR2 is SMNVEV (reference sequence). There are 15 residues in the CDR3.

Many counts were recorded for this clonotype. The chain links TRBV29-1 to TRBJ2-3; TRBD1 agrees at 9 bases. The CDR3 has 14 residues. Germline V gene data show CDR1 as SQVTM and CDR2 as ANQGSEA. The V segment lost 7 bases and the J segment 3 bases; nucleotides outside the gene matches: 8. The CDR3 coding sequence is TGCAGCGCTGGACAGGGGATAGGAACAGATACGCAGTATTTT. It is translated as CSAGQGIGTDTQYF.

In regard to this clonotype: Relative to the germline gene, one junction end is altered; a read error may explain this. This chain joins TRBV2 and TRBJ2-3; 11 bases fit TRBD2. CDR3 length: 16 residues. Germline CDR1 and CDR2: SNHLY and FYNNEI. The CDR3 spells CASRTGTSGPTGTQYF. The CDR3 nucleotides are TGCGCCAGCAGAACCGGGACTAGCGGACCCACAGGTACGCAGTATTTT.

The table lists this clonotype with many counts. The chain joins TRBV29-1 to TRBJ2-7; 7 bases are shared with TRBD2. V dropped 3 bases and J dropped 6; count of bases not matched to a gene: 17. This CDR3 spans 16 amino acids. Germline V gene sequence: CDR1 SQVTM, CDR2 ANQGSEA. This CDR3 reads CSVDHPGARSGTEQYF. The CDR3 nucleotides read TGCAGCGTTGACCACCCCGGGGCGCGGAGCGGGACCGAGCAGTACTTC.

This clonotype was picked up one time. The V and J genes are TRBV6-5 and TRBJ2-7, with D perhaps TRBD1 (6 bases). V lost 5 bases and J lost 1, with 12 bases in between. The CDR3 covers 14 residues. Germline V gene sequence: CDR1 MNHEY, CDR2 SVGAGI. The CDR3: CASSTGLTSYEQYF. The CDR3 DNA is TGTGCCAGCAGTACAGGGTTAACATCCTACGAGCAGTACTTC.

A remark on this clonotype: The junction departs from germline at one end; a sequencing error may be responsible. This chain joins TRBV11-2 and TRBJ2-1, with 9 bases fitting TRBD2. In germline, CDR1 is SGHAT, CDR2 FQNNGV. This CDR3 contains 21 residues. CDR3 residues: CANSLIHQRGVLPQEQNEHFF. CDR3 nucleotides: TGTGCCAACAGCTTAATTCATCAGCGGGGGGTACTTCCGCAGGAACAGAATGAGCATTTCTTC.

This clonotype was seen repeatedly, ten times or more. The CDR3 region has the DNA TGCAGCGTCGCGCCGGACAGGGTGAACACTGAAGCTTTCTTT. This sequence encodes CSVAPDRVNTEAFF. The chain employs TRBV29-1 and TRBJ1-1; 8 bases map to TRBD1. The CDR3 runs 14 residues. J lost 0 bases, V lost 6 bases, and 6 bases had no gene match. Germline V gene lookup returns CDR1 SQVTM and CDR2 ANQGSEA.

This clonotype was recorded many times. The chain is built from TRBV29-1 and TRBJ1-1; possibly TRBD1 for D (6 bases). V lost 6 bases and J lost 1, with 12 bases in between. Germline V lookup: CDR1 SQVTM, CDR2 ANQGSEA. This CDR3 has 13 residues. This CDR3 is CSVGGAANTEAFF. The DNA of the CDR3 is TGCAGCGTGGGGGGGGCGGCGAACACTGAAGCTTTCTTT.

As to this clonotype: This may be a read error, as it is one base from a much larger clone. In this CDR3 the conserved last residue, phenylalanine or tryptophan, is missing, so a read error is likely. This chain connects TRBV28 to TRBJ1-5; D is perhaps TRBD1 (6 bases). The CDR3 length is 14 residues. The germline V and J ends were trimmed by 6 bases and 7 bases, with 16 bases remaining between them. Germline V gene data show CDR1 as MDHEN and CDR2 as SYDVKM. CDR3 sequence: CASSPSQGLQPQHS. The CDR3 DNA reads TGTGCCAGCAGCCCTTCGCAGGGGTTACAGCCCCAGCATTCT.

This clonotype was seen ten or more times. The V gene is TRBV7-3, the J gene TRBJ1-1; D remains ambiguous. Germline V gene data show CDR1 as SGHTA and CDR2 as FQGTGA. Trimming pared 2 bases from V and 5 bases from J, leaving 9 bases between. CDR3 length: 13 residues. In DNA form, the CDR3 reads TGTGCCAGCAGCTTACGTCTCGGGACTGAAGCTTTCTTT. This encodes CASSLRLGTEAFF.

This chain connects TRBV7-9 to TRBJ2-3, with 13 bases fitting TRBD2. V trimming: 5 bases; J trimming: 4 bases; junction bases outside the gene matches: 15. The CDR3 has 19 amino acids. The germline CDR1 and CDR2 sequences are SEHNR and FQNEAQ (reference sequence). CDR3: CASSIYRRTSGSVADTQYF. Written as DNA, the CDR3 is TGTGCCAGCAGCATTTATAGACGGACTAGCGGGAGTGTAGCAGATACGCAGTATTTT.

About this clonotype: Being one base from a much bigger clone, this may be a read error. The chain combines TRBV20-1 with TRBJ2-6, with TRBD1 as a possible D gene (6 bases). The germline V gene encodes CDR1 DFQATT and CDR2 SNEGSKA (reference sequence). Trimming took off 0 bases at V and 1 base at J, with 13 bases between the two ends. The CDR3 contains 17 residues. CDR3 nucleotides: TGCAGTGCTAGAGATCACCGACAGGATTCTGGGGCCAACGTCCTGACTTTC. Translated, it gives CSARDHRQDSGANVLTF.

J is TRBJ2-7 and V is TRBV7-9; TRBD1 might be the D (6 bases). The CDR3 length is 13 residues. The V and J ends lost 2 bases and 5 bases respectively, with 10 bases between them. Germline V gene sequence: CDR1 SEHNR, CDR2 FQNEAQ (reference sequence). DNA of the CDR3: TGTGCCAGCAGCTTAACAGGGAAGGACGAGCAGTACTTC. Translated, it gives CASSLTGKDEQYF.

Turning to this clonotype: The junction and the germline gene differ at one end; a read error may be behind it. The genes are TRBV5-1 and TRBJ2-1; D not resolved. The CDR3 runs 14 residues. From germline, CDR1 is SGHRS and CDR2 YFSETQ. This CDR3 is CANSLGSVHNEQFF. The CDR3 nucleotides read TGCGCCAACAGCTTGGGCTCAGTACATAATGAGCAGTTCTTC.

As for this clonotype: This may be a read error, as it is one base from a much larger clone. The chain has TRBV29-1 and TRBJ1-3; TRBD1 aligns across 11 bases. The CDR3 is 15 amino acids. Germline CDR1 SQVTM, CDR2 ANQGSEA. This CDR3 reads CGVGPGQGAGNTIYF. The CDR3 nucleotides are TGCGGCGTGGGCCCTGGACAGGGGGCGGGAAACACCATATATTTT.

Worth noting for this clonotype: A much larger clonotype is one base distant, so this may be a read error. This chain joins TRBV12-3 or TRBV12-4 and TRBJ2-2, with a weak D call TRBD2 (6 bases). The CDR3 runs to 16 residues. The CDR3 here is CASSPAGLSTTGGLFF. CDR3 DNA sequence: TGTGCCAGCAGTCCCGCCGGTCTTAGTACCACCGGGGGGCTGTTTTTT.

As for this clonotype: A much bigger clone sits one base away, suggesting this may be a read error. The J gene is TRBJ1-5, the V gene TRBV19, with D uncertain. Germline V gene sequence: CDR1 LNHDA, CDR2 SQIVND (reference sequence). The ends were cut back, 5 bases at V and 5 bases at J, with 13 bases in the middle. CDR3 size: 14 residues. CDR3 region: CASSETVGHQPQHF. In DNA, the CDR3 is TGTGCCAGTAGTGAAACTGTGGGCCATCAGCCCCAGCATTTT.

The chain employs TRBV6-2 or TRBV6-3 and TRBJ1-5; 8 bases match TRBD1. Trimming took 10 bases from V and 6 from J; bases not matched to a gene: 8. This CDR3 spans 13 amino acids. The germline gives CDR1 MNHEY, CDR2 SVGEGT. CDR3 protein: CAITQQGAQPQHF. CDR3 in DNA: TGTGCCATCACCCAGCAGGGGGCTCAGCCCCAGCATTTT.

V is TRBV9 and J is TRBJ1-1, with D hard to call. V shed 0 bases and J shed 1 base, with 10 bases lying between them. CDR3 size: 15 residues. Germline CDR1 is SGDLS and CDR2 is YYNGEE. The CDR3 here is CASSVEASRNTEAFF. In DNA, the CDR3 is TGTGCCAGCAGCGTAGAGGCCAGCCGGAACACTGAAGCTTTCTTT. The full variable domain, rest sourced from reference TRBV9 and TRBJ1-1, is DSGVTQTPKHLITATGQRVTLRCSPRSGDLSVYWYQQSLDQGLQFLIQYYNGEERAKGNILERFSAQQFPDLHSELNLSSLELGDSALYFCASSVEASRNTEAFFGQGTRLTVV.

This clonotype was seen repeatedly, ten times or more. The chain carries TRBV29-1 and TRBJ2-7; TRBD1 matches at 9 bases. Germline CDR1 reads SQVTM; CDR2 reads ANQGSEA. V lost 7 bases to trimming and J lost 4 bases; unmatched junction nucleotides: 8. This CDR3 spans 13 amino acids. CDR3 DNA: TGCAGCGCTGCATCGGGACAGGGATACGAGCAGTACTTC. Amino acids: CSAASGQGYEQYF.

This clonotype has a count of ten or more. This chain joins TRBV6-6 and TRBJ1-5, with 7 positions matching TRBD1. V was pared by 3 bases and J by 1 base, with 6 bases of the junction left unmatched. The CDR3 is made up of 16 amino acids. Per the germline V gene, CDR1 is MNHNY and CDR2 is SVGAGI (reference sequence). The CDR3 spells CASSYLGQPSNQPQHF. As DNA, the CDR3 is TGTGCCAGCAGTTATCTGGGACAGCCAAGCAATCAGCCCCAGCATTTT.

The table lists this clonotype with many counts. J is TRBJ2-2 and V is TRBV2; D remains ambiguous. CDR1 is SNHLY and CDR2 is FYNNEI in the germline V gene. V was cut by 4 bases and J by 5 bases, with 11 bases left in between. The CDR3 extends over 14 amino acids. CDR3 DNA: TGTGCCAGCAGTGTGTCCCCAGATACCGGGGAGCTGTTTTTT. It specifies CASSVSPDTGELFF.

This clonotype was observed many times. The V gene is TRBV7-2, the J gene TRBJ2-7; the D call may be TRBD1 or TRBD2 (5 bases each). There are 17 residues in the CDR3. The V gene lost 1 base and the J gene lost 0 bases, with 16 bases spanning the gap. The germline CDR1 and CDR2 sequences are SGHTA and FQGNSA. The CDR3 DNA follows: TGTGCCAGCAGCTTAGGGCGGGCAGGGCGGAGCTCCTACGAGCAGTACTTC. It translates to CASSLGRAGRSSYEQYF.